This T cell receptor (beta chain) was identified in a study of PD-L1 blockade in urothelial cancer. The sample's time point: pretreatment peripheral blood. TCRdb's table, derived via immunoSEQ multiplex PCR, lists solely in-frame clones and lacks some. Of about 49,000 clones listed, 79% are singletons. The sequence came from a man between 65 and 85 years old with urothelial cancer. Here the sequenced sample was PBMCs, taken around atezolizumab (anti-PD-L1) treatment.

CDR3 sequence reads: CASSLTGGNYGYTF. DNA of the CDR3: TGTGCCAGCAGCTTGACAGGGGGTAACTATGGCTACACCTTC. The chain links TRBV5-4 to TRBJ1-2; 8 positions agree with TRBD1. The CDR3 spans 14 residues. CDR1 and CDR2 from the germline V gene are SGHNT and YYREEE (reference sequence). V dropped 1 base and J dropped 1; count of bases not matched to a gene: 0.